The 24 T cell receptor beta chains below were found in one sample sequenced in a study of shared clonotypes between healthy human individuals. Measured with immunoSEQ multiplex PCR; TCRdb has only the in-frame clones, and not every one. The sample records about 2,500,000 clones, approximately 92% being singletons. The source material was naive CD4+ T cells sorted from blood. Subset indicated: CD45RA+ positively selected. The receptor set was obtained from a man younger than 30 in good health.

CDR3 in amino acids: CSARDGTEYF. The CDR3 DNA follows: TGCAGTGCTAGAGATGGCACAGAGTACTTC. The J gene is TRBJ2-5, the V gene TRBV20-1; D ambiguous. CDR3 length: 10 residues. Trimming left V 0 bases short and J 12 bases short, with 8 bases between. Per the germline V gene, CDR1 is DFQATT and CDR2 is SNEGSKA (reference sequence).

A single count supports this clone. The V call is TRBV2, the J call TRBJ1-4; D is unresolved. The CDR3 covers 19 residues. Trimming stripped 0 bases from V and 0 bases from J, with 17 bases between. Germline CDR1 reads SNHLY; CDR2 reads FYNNEI. The DNA of the CDR3 is TGTGCCAGCAGTGAAGCGAGGTCCCAGTCTTTTGCAACTAATGAAAAACTGTTTTTT. As protein: CASSEARSQSFATNEKLFF.

This chain uses TRBV7-2 with TRBJ2-3, with 8 bases that match TRBD2. There are 16 residues in the CDR3. The germline V gene has CDR1 SGHTA and CDR2 FQGNSA. V shed 5 bases, J shed 3 bases, and the junction held 10 bases outside the gene matches. CDR3 residues: CASSPRIAGSTDTQYF. As DNA, the CDR3 is TGTGCCAGCAGCCCCCGGATAGCGGGATCGACAGATACGCAGTATTTT.

The J gene is TRBJ1-2, the V gene TRBV5-1; TRBD1 agrees at 8 bases. The CDR3 is 12 residues long. Per the germline V gene, CDR1 is SGHRS and CDR2 is YFSETQ. J lost 4 bases, V lost 7 bases, and 3 bases had no gene match. The CDR3 here is CASGQGLYGYTF. The CDR3 DNA follows: TGCGCCAGCGGACAGGGTCTCTATGGCTACACCTTC.

This clone was seen only once. The same CDR3 can be traced to other DNA sequences in this sample. The chain links TRBV19 to TRBJ1-1; TRBD1 agrees at 7 bases. The V gene's germline CDR1 is LNHDA and CDR2 SQIVND (reference sequence). This CDR3 region has 14 residues. Losses at the gene ends were 3 bases for V and 3 bases for J; bases not matched to a gene: 4. The CDR3 region is CASSIQGVDTEAFF. CDR3 in DNA: TGTGCCAGTAGTATCCAGGGGGTGGACACTGAAGCTTTCTTT.

The gene calls are TRBV11-2 and TRBJ2-7; D may be TRBD2 (7 bases). The CDR3 has 14 residues. V was pared by 5 bases and J by 2 bases, with 13 bases between. Germline V gives CDR1 SGHAT, CDR2 FQNNGV. For the CDR3, the DNA is TGTGCCAGCAGCGTACTAGGGGGGGCCTACGAGCAGTACTTC. This translates into CASSVLGGAYEQYF.

This sequence joins TRBV7-8 and TRBJ2-1; 9 bases map to TRBD1. CDR3 length: 18 amino acids. V trimming: 3 bases; J trimming: 4 bases; junction bases outside the gene matches: 13. The germline CDR1 and CDR2 sequences are SGHVS and FQNEAQ. The CDR3 reads CASSFRRLPTGGYNEQFF. The DNA for the CDR3 is TGTGCCAGCAGCTTTCGTAGGTTACCGACAGGGGGGTACAATGAGCAGTTCTTC.

The rearrangement joins TRBV7-8 to TRBJ2-7, with D possibly matching TRBD1 (5 bases). Germline V gene data show CDR1 as SGHVS and CDR2 as FQNEAQ. The germline V and J ends were trimmed by 0 bases and 3 bases, with 12 bases remaining between them. This CDR3 has 15 amino acids. The CDR3 coding sequence is TGTGCCAGCAGCTTAGCTCAGGGTCATGACTACGAGCAGTACTTC. It yields the protein CASSLAQGHDYEQYF.

The chain is built from TRBV15 and TRBJ1-3; maybe TRBD1 (6 bases). The CDR3 totals 15 residues. Germline lookup yields CDR1 LNHNV and CDR2 YYDKDF (reference sequence). The ends were cut back, 5 bases at V and 0 bases at J, with 11 bases in the middle. The CDR3 reads CATSERTASGNTIYF. The CDR3 DNA is TGTGCCACCAGCGAGCGGACAGCCTCTGGAAACACCATATATTTT. Looking up the rest from reference TRBV15 and TRBJ1-3 gives the full variable domain: DAMVIQNPRYQVTQFGKPVTLSCSQTLNHNVMYWYQQKSSQAPKLLFHYYDKDFNNEADTPDNFQSRRPNTSFCFLDIRSPGLGDTAMYLCATSERTASGNTIYFGEGSWLTVV.

The rearrangement joins TRBV6-6 to TRBJ1-1; tentatively, D is TRBD1 (5 bases). The CDR3 covers 15 residues. Looked up from germline, CDR1 is MNHNY and CDR2 is SVGAGI (reference sequence). V shed 0 bases and J shed 5 bases, with 13 bases lying between them. CDR3 amino acids: CASSYSRGSGTEAFF. Written as DNA, the CDR3 is TGTGCCAGCAGTTACTCCCGGGGGTCGGGGACTGAAGCTTTCTTT.

CDR3 sequence: CSAALLGELFF. The CDR3 DNA sequence: TGCAGCGCTGCTCTTTTGGGGGAACTGTTTTTT. The genes are TRBV29-1 and TRBJ1-4; perhaps TRBD1 as D (5 bases). The V gene's germline CDR1 is SQVTM and CDR2 ANQGSEA. CDR3 length equals 11 residues. Trimming took 7 bases from V and 12 from J, leaving 15 bases between them. The full variable domain, with the rest looked up from reference TRBV29-1 and TRBJ1-4, is SAVISQKPSRDICQRGTSLTIQCQVDSQVTMMFWYRQQPGQSLTLIATANQGSEATYESGFVIDKFPISRPNLTFSTLTVSNMSPEDSSIYLCSAALLGELFFGSGTQLSVL.

Of note for this clone: This sample also contains other DNA sequences that code for the same CDR3. The rearrangement uses TRBV2 and TRBJ2-7; D is unresolved. The V and J ends lost 3 bases and 0 bases respectively, with 3 bases between them. The V gene's germline CDR1 is SNHLY and CDR2 FYNNEI. This CDR3 comprises 12 residues. CDR3 DNA: TGTGCCAGCAGTGAGAGCTCCTACGAGCAGTACTTC. Translating gives CASSESSYEQYF.

The rearrangement joins TRBV30 to TRBJ1-3, with D unclear. Trimming removed 0 bases from V and 0 bases from J, with 9 bases in between. The CDR3 spans 15 residues. CDR1 is GTSNPN, CDR2 SVGIG, per germline (reference sequence). In DNA form, the CDR3 reads TGTGCCTGGAGTGTATTATTGGGCTCTGGAAACACCATATATTTT. Encoded protein: CAWSVLLGSGNTIYF. The entire variable domain, with the rest obtained from reference TRBV30 and TRBJ1-3, is as follows: SQTIHQWPATLVQPVGSPLSLECTVEGTSNPNLYWYRQAAGRGLQLLFYSVGIGQISSEVPQNLSASRPQDRQFILSSKKLLLSDSGFYLCAWSVLLGSGNTIYFGEGSWLTVV.

This clone was counted once. The chain uses TRBV9 and TRBJ1-3, with TRBD1 matching 8 bases. The CDR3 is made up of 15 amino acids. Germline-derived CDR1 and CDR2 are SGDLS and YYNGEE. Germline trimming cut 4 bases from V and 6 bases from J; bases unmatched to any gene: 9. The CDR3 nucleotides are TGTGCCAGCAGCCCACAGGACAGGGTGGAAAACACCATATATTTT. Translated: CASSPQDRVENTIYF.

In the case of this clone: Other DNA sequences in this specimen translate into the identical CDR3. The rearrangement links TRBV5-1 to TRBJ2-2, with D perhaps matching TRBD2 (6 bases). This CDR3 is 14 amino acids long. Germline V gene data show CDR1 as SGHRS and CDR2 as YFSETQ. The V end lost 2 bases, the J end lost 4 bases, and 9 bases lay between the germline ends. CDR3 DNA sequence: TGCGCCAGCAGCTTCGCCGGGGGCACCGGGGAGCTGTTTTTT. Protein sequence: CASSFAGGTGELFF. The full variable domain, its missing parts supplied by reference TRBV5-1 and TRBJ2-2, is KAGVTQTPRYLIKTRGQQVTLSCSPISGHRSVSWYQQTPGQGLQFLFEYFSETQRNKGNFPGRFSGRQFSNSRSEMNVSTLELGDSALYLCASSFAGGTGELFFGEGSRLTVL.

The V and J genes are TRBV5-1 and TRBJ2-7, with D possibly being TRBD1 (6 bases). The CDR3 runs to 14 residues. Trimming stripped 4 bases from V and 9 bases from J, with 20 bases between. Germline assignment: CDR1 SGHRS and CDR2 YFSETQ. CDR3 nucleotide sequence: TGCGCCAGCAGCACCGACAGGTCGTCTACGGGGCAGTACTTC. It yields the protein CASSTDRSSTGQYF.

The table lists this clone with a count of one. This chain links TRBV10-2 with TRBJ1-5; tentative D call: TRBD1 (5 bases). The CDR3 sequence is 19 residues long. The V gene lost 0 bases and the J gene lost 2 bases, with 20 bases spanning the gap. Per the germline V gene, CDR1 is WSHSY and CDR2 is SAAADI. CDR3 amino acids: CASSESVVGRNLRNQPQHF. The CDR3 nucleotides are TGCGCCAGCAGTGAGTCGGTCGTGGGACGGAACCTCCGCAATCAGCCCCAGCATTTT.

For the CDR3, the DNA is TGTGCCAGCAGCCTATTCGGGGGGGAGTTGGGGTCATACGAGCAGTACTTC. Its translation: CASSLFGGELGSYEQYF. The chain combines TRBV28 with TRBJ2-7, with TRBD2 identical over 8 bases. CDR3 length: 17 amino acids. The germline gives CDR1 MDHEN, CDR2 SYDVKM. Unmatched junction bases numbered 17, after V lost 6 bases and J lost 4 bases. Full variable domain (missing parts from reference TRBV28 and TRBJ2-7): DVKVTQSSRYLVKRTGEKVFLECVQDMDHENMFWYRQDPGLGLRLIYFSYDVKMKEKGDIPEGYSVSREKKERFSLILESASTNQTSMYLCASSLFGGELGSYEQYFGPGTRLTVT.

This rearrangement joins TRBV27 to TRBJ1-2, with 7 nucleotides matching TRBD1. Germline CDR1 is MNHEY and CDR2 is SMNVEV (reference sequence). This CDR3 has 13 residues. The trim removed 5 bases at V and 4 bases at J, leaving 4 bases unmatched. This CDR3 is CASSRQGGYGYTF. The CDR3, as DNA: TGTGCCAGCAGTCGACAGGGCGGCTATGGCTACACCTTC.

For this clone: A read error may produce the germline difference seen at one junction end. This chain connects TRBV7-7 to TRBJ2-1, with a weak D call TRBD2 (7 bases). CDR3 length equals 13 residues. Germline V gives CDR1 SSHAT, CDR2 FNYEAQ (reference sequence). The CDR3 nucleotides read TGTGCTAGCAGCGAAGGGGGGGGCAAGGAGCAGTTCTTC. As protein: CASSEGGGKEQFF.

This rearrangement joins TRBV25-1 to TRBJ1-1; no definite D call. The ends were cut back, 3 bases at V and 10 bases at J, with 15 bases in the middle. There are 13 residues in the CDR3. In germline, CDR1 is MGHDK, CDR2 SYGVNS. The CDR3 loop is CASSEYGPGGAFF. CDR3 nucleotides: TGTGCCAGCAGTGAGTATGGCCCGGGAGGAGCTTTCTTT.

The V call is TRBV30, the J call TRBJ2-4; the D call may be TRBD1 or TRBD2 (5 bases each). This CDR3 contains 16 residues. Germline lookup yields CDR1 GTSNPN and CDR2 SVGIG (reference sequence). The V gene lost 1 base and the J gene lost 0 bases, with 13 bases spanning the gap. DNA for the CDR3: TGTGCCTGGAGTGCGGGGACCCCCGTAGCCAAAAACATTCAGTACTTC. Protein sequence: CAWSAGTPVAKNIQYF.

The V gene is TRBV28, the J gene TRBJ2-7; TRBD1 is a possible D gene (7 bases). CDR3 length: 17 amino acids. Per the germline V gene, CDR1 is MDHEN and CDR2 is SYDVKM. V was shortened by 4 bases and J by 3 bases, with 22 bases between the two germline ends. CDR3 region: CASSSSGVKTGNYEQYF. CDR3 bases: TGTGCCAGCAGTTCCTCGGGGGTCAAGACAGGGAACTACGAGCAGTACTTC.

The V and J genes are TRBV2 and TRBJ2-3, with 10 bases fitting TRBD2. Trimming removed 0 bases from V and 0 bases from J; junction bases left unmatched: 3. The CDR3 is 17 amino acids. The V gene's germline CDR1 is SNHLY and CDR2 FYNNEI. CDR3 region: CASSEAVLAGSTDTQYF. CDR3 in DNA: TGTGCCAGCAGTGAAGCTGTACTAGCGGGGAGCACAGATACGCAGTATTTT.